The text below deals with one T cell receptor beta chain. The antigen is not known. The data stem from a study of lymphopenia after photon versus proton radiotherapy. Profiling relied on immunoSEQ multiplex PCR, and the TCRdb table lists in-frame clones only, not all of them. The sample lists about 42,000 clones; around 86% were seen once. Whole-study results and caveats: In patients who died, overall survival fell as post-nadir TCR diversity dropped more.

This CDR3 contains 17 residues. The germline V gene encodes CDR1 MDHEN and CDR2 SYDVKM. V shed 1 base, J shed 7 bases, and the junction held 12 bases outside the gene matches. This material consisted of peripheral blood, taken from a patient treated with proton-based radiotherapy. The chain joins TRBV28 to TRBJ1-5; 8 bases are a match to TRBD1. The source of this sequence is a woman aged 70-85 years with pancreatic cancer. The CDR3 DNA is TGTGCCAGCAGTTTATTAGGGACAGGACTGTCCCTACAGCCCCAGCATTTT. Translating it yields CASSLLGTGLSLQPQHF.